The sequence of this T cell receptor (beta chain) was determined in a study of molecular identifiers for immune sequencing clone quantification. Whole-study results and caveats: Naive cells had under 1% of molecules in clones above 20 RNA copies, effectors over 99%. Jurkat TCR RNA from one cell was spiked into around 1 million naive cells, and it was reportedly detectable there.

The CDR3 loop spans 13 amino acids. Trimming cost V 0 bases and J 5 bases, with 8 bases left between them. Germline V lookup: CDR1 LNHNV, CDR2 YYDKDF (reference sequence). Sorting isolated naive CD8 T cells as CD8+CD4-CCR7+CD45RA+ events. This clonotype was found once. Its target is unknown. Bulk libraries came from a prior protocol with listed TCR primers. Each CDR3 protein is one row after TCRdb ran MiXCR on the PCR reads. The sample shows about 640,000 distinct CDR3 sequences, approximately 20% of them seen only once. This receptor was identified in a human donor in good health. Some libraries in this study had Jurkat cell RNA spiked in. V and J are TRBV15 and TRBJ2-7; either TRBD1 or TRBD2 may fit D (6 bases each). Material: naive CD8+ T cells from blood, with Jurkat cell RNA spiked in. Indicated subset: FACS-sorted CD8+CD4-CCR7+CD45RA+ naive T cells. The CDR3 region is CATSREGGHEQYF. The CDR3 coding sequence is TGTGCCACCAGCAGAGAGGGGGGCCACGAGCAGTACTTC. The complete variable domain, with remaining parts taken from reference TRBV15 and TRBJ2-7, reads DAMVIQNPRYQVTQFGKPVTLSCSQTLNHNVMYWYQQKSSQAPKLLFHYYDKDFNNEADTPDNFQSRRPNTSFCFLDIRSPGLGDTAMYLCATSREGGHEQYFGPGTRLTVT.